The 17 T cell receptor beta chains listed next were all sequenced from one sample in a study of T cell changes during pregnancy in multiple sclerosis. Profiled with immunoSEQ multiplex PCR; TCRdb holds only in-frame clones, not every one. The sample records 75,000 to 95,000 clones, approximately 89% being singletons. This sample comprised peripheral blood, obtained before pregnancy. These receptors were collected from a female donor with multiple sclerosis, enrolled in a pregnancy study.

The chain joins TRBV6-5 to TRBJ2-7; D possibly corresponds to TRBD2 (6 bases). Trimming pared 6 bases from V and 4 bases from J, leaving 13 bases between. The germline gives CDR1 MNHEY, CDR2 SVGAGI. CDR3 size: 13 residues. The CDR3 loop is CASRREVEYEQYF. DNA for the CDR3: TGTGCCAGCAGGAGGGAGGTAGAATACGAGCAGTACTTC.

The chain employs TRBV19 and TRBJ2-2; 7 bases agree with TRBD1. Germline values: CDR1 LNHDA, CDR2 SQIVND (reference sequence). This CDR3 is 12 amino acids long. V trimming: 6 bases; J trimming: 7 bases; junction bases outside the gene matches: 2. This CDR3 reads CASRWDSGELFF. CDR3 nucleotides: TGTGCCAGTAGGTGGGACAGCGGGGAGCTGTTTTTT.

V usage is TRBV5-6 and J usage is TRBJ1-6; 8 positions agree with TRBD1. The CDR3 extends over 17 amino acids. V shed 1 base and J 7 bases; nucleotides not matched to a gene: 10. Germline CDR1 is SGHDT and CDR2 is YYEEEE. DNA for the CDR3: TGTGCCAGCAGCTTGAACAGGGGGATGGATGGGAATTCACCCCTCCACTTT. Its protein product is CASSLNRGMDGNSPLHF.

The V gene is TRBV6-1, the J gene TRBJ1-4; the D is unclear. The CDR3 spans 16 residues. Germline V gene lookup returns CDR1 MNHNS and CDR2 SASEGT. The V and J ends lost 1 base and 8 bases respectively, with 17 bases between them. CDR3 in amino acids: CASSEDPGIPREKLFF. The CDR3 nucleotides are TGTGCCAGCAGTGAAGACCCCGGGATTCCTAGGGAAAAACTGTTTTTT.

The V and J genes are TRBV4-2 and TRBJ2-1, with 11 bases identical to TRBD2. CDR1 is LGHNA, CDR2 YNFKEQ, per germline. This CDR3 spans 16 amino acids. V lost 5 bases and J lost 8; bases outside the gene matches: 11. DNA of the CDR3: TGTGCCAGCAGCGCAACTAGCGGGAGTAATTGGTATGAGCAGTTCTTC. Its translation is CASSATSGSNWYEQFF.

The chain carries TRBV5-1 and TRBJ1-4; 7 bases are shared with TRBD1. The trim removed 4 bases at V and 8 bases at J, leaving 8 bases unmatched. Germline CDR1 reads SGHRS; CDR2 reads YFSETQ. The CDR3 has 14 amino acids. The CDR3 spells CASSVQGVEEKLFF. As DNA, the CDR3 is TGCGCCAGCAGCGTTCAGGGGGTTGAGGAAAAACTGTTTTTT.

The CDR3 sequence: CASSSLGSYEQYF. The CDR3 coding sequence is TGTGCCAGCAGTTCCCTCGGGAGCTACGAGCAGTACTTC. The rearrangement joins TRBV27 to TRBJ2-7, with D possibly being TRBD2 (6 bases). Germline assignment: CDR1 MNHEY and CDR2 SMNVEV (reference sequence). This CDR3 has 13 residues. Trimming stripped 4 bases from V and 3 bases from J, with 10 bases between.

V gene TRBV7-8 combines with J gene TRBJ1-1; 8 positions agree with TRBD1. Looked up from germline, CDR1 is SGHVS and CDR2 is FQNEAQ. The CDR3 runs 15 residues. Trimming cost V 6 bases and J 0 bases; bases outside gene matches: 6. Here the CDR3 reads CASRGAGGLNTEAFF. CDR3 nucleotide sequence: TGTGCCAGCAGGGGGGCAGGGGGCCTGAACACTGAAGCTTTCTTT.

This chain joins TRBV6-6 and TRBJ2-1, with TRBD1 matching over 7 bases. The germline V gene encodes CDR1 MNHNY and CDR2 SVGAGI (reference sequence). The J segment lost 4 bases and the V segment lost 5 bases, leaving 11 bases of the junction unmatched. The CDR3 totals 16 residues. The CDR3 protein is CASSTRDRRLYNEQFF. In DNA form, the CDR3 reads TGTGCCAGCAGTACCCGGGACAGAAGATTATACAATGAGCAGTTCTTC.

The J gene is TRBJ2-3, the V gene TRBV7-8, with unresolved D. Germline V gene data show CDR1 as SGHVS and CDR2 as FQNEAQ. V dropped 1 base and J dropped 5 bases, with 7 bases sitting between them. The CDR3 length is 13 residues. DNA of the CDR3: TGTGCCAGCAGCTTAGTACTGGTAGATACGCAGTATTTT. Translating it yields CASSLVLVDTQYF.

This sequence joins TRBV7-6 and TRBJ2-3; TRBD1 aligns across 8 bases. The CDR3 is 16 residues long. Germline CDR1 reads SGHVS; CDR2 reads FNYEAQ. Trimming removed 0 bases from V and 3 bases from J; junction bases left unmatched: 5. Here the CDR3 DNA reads TGTGCCAGCAGCTTAGCGCTTGGACAGGGTACAGATACGCAGTATTTT. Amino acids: CASSLALGQGTDTQYF.

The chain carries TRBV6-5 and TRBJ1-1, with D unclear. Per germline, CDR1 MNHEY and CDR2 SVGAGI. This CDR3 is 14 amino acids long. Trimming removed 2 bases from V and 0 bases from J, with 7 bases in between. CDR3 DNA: TGTGCCAGCAGTTACCTACAGTTGAACACTGAAGCTTTCTTT. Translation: CASSYLQLNTEAFF.

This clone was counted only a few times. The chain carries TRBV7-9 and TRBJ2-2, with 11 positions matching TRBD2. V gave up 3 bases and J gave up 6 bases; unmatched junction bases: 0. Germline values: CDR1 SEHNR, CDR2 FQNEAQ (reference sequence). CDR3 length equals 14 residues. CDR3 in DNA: TGTGCCAGCAGCTTGGGACTAGCGGCCGGGGAGCTGTTTTTT. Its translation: CASSLGLAAGELFF.

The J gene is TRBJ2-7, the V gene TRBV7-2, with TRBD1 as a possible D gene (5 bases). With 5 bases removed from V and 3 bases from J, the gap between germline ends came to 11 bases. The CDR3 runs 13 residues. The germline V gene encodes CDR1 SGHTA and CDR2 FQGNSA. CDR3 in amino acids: CASSPQDFYEQYF. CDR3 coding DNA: TGTGCCAGCAGCCCACAGGATTTCTACGAGCAGTACTTC.

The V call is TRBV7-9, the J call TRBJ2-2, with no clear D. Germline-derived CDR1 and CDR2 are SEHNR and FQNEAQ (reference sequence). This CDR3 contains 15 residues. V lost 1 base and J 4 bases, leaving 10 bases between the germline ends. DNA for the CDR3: TGTGCCAGCAGCTTAGGTCTAAGATTCACCGGGGAGCTGTTTTTT. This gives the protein CASSLGLRFTGELFF.

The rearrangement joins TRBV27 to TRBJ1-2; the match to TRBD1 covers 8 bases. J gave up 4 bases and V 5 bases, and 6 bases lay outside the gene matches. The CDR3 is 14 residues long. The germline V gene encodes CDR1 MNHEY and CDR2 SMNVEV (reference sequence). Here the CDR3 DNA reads TGTGCCAGCAGTATGAGGACAGGGCTCTATGGCTACACCTTC. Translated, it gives CASSMRTGLYGYTF.

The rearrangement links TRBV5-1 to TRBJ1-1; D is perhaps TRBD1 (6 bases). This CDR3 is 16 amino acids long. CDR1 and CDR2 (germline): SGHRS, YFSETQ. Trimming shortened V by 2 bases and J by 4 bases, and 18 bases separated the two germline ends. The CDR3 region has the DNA TGCGCCAGCAGCTTTTCCGGGACAACCCTTCTCACTGAAGCTTTCTTT. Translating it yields CASSFSGTTLLTEAFF.